This T cell receptor (beta chain) was sequenced for a study of cytomegalovirus exposure and HLA in healthy donors. The PCR used 60 Vbeta and 13 Jbeta primers. In the study's own analysis: Among the unique TCR beta chains that a later analysis counted, about 85 million in all, approximately 12 million were shared. The method was immunoSEQ multiplex PCR; TCRdb's version includes in-frame clones alone and lacks a portion of them. V and J calls and clone size are those listed in that table; D and trimming were worked out from the DNA. The sample yields some 220,000 clones, 78% seen once. This sequence originates from a boy aged 5-17 years in good health and CMV-seronegative. Sample: PBMCs.

The CDR3 loop reads CASSEDFASTDTQYF. Here the CDR3 DNA reads TGCGCCAGCAGTGAGGACTTCGCTAGCACAGATACGCAGTATTTT. The V gene is TRBV10-1, the J gene TRBJ2-3; D is unclear. Trimming took off 2 bases at V and 0 bases at J, with 9 bases between the two ends. Germline V gene lookup returns CDR1 WNHNN and CDR2 SYGVQD (reference sequence). CDR3 length: 15 residues.